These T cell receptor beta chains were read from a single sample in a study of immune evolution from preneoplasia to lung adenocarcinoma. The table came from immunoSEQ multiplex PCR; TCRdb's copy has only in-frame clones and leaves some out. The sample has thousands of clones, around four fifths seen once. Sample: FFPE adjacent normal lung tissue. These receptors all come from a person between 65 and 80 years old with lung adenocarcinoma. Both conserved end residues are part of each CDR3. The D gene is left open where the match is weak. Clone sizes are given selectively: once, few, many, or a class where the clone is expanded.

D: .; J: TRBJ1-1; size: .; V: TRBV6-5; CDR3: CASSYTAAPTEAFF; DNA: TGTGCCAGCAGTTACACCGCGGCTCCCACTGAAGCTTTCTTT
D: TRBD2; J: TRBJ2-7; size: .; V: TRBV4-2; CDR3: CASSQPGLAGGPHEQYF; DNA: TGTGCCAGCAGCCAGCCGGGACTAGCGGGAGGCCCCCACGAGCAGTACTTC
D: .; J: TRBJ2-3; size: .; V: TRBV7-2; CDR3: CASLPGASTDTQYF; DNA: TGTGCCAGCCTCCCTGGGGCTAGCACAGATACGCAGTATTTT
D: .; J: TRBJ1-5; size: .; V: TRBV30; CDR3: CAWSPRPGINQPQHF; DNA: TGTGCCTGGAGCCCCCGGCCCGGGATCAATCAGCCCCAGCATTTT
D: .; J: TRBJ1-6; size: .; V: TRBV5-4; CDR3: CASSPVGSYNSPLHF; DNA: TGTGCCAGCAGTCCCGTGGGCTCCTATAATTCACCCCTCCACTTT
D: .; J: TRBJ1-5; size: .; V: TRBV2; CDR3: CASSVAANSNQPQHF; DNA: TGTGCCAGCAGTGTCGCGGCTAATAGCAATCAGCCCCAGCATTTT
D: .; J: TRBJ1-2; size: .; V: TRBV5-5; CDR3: CASSQNNYGYTF; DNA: TGTGCCAGCAGCCAGAATAACTATGGCTACACCTTC
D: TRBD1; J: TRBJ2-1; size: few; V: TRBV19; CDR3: CASSPPQGVSSYNEQFF; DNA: TGTGCCAGTAGTCCTCCCCAGGGGGTAAGCTCCTACAATGAGCAGTTCTTC
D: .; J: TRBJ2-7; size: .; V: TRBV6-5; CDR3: CASSYVGKSYEQYF; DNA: TGTGCCAGCAGTTACGTGGGTAAATCCTACGAGCAGTACTTC
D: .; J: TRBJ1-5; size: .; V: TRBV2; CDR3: CASSNRVVQPQHF; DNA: TGTGCCAGCAGTAACAGGGTGGTTCAGCCCCAGCATTTT
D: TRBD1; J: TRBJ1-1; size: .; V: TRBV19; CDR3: CASGLDRGHDTEAFF; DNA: TGTGCCAGTGGACTGGACAGGGGGCACGATACTGAAGCTTTCTTT
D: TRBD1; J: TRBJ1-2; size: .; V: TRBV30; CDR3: CAWESGTGGFGYTF; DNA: TGTGCCTGGGAATCCGGGACAGGGGGCTTTGGCTACACCTTC
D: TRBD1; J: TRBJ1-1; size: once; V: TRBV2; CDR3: CASRGQGPAEAFF; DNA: TGTGCCAGCAGAGGACAGGGCCCGGCCGAAGCTTTCTTT
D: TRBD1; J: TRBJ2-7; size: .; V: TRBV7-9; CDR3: CASSWWTGPTYEQYF; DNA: TGTGCCAGCAGCTGGTGGACAGGGCCTACCTACGAGCAGTACTTC
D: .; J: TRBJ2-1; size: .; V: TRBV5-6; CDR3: CASSLEDDEQFF; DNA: TGTGCCAGCAGCTTGGAGGACGATGAGCAGTTCTTC
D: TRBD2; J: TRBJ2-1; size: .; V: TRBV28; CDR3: CASRTIGGSSYNEQFF; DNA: TGTGCCAGCAGAACAATCGGGGGGAGCTCCTACAATGAGCAGTTCTTC
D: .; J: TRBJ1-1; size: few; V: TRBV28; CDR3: CASRSTEAFF; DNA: TGTGCCAGTCGAAGCACTGAAGCTTTCTTT
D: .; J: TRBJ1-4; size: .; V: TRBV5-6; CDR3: CASSTRHGGIFF; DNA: TGTGCCAGCAGCACCCGACATGGGGGGATTTTTTTT
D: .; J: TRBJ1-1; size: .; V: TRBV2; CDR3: CASSAGSNTEAFF; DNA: TGTGCCAGCAGTGCTGGATCGAACACTGAAGCTTTCTTT
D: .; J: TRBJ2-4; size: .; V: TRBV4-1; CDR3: CASSQDGPLEQRSKNIQYF; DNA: TGCGCCAGCAGCCAAGATGGCCCCCTAGAGCAAAGGTCCAAAAACATTCAGTACTTC
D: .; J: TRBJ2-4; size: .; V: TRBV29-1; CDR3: CSVEGQERNIQYF; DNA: TGCAGCGTTGAAGGTCAGGAGAGGAACATTCAGTACTTC
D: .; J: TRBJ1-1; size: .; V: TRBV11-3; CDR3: CASSLVGGSEAFF; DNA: TGTGCCAGCAGCTTAGTGGGGGGGAGTGAAGCTTTCTTT
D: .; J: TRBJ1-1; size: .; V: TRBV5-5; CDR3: CASSLDPGTNTEAFF; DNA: TGTGCCAGCAGCCTCGACCCCGGGACAAACACTGAAGCTTTCTTT
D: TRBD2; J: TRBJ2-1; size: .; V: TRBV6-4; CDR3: CASSRTSGTYNEQFF; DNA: TGTGCCAGCAGTAGGACTAGCGGGACCTACAATGAGCAGTTCTTC
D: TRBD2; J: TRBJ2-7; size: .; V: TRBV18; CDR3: CASSPPASGRDGQYF; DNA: TGTGCCAGCTCACCACCTGCCAGCGGGAGGGACGGGCAGTACTTC
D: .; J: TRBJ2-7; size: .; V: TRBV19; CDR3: CASSVKGPPYEQYF; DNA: TGTGCCAGTAGTGTAAAGGGACCGCCCTACGAGCAGTACTTC
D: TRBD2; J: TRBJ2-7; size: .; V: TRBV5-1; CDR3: CASRSGLGVAEQYF; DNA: TGCGCCAGCAGATCTGGACTAGGGGTGGCCGAGCAGTACTTC
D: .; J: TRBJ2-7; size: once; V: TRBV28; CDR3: CASSPSTLYGTASYEQYF; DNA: TGTGCCAGCAGTCCTTCGACTCTCTACGGGACGGCTTCCTACGAGCAGTACTTC
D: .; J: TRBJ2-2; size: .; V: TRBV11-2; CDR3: CASSLAGELFF; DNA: TGTGCCAGCAGCTTGGCCGGGGAGCTGTTTTTT
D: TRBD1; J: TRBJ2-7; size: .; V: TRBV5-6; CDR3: CASSLVQGAHEQYF; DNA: TGTGCCAGCAGCTTGGTACAGGGGGCCCACGAGCAGTACTTC
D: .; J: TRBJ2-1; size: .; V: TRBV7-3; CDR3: CASSLRWTMGNEQFF; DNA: TGTGCCAGCAGCCTCCGGTGGACTATGGGCAATGAGCAGTTCTTC
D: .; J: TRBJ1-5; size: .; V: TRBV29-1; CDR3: CSVGAQPQHF; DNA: TGCAGCGTCGGCGCCCAGCCCCAGCATTTT
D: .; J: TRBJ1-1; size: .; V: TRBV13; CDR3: CASSSGGTANTEAFF; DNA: TGTGCCAGCAGCTCAGGTGGGACGGCGAACACTGAAGCTTTCTTT
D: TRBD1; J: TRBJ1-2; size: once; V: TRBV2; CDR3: CASRGDRGGDGYTF; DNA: TGTGCCAGCAGGGGGGACAGAGGGGGCGATGGCTACACCTTC
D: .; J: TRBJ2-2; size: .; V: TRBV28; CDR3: CASSLVDYTGELFF; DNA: TGTGCCAGCAGTTTAGTCGACTACACCGGGGAGCTGTTTTTT
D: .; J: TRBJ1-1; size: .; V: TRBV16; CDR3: CASSQVGQQAFF; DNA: TGTGCCAGCAGCCAAGTGGGGCAGCAAGCTTTCTTT
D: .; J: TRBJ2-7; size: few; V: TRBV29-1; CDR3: CSVETEVWDRVF; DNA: TGCAGCGTTGAAACCGAAGTATGGGACCGGGTCTTC
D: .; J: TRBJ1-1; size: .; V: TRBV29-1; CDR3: CSVAGYGGAEAFF; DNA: TGCAGCGTCGCAGGGTATGGGGGAGCTGAAGCTTTCTTT
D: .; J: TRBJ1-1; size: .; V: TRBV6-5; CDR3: CASSYSRVSTEAFF; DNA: TGTGCCAGCAGTTACTCTAGGGTATCCACTGAAGCTTTCTTT
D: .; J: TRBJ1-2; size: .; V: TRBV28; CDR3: CASSPGGVGYIF; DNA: TGTGCCAGCAGTCCAGGAGGAGTTGGCTACATCTTC
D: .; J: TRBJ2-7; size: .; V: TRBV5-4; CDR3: CASSLGGATGNWYEQYF; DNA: TGTGCCAGCAGCTTGGGGGGCGCCACAGGGAATTGGTACGAGCAGTACTTC
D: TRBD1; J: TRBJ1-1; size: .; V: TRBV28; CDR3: CATKRQGFTEAFF; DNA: TGTGCCACTAAAAGACAGGGTTTCACTGAAGCTTTCTTT
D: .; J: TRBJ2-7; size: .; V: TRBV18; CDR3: CASSPRSVRSGEQYF; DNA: TGTGCCAGCTCACCACGTTCCGTACGTTCCGGCGAGCAGTACTTC